This is a list of T cell receptor beta chains from one sample in a study of identical twins. TCRdb independently ran MiXCR on the 5' RACE reads; one entry per CDR3 protein. This table has about 490,000 distinct CDR3 sequences, roughly 15% appearing once. The same sample was also studied in work on yellow fever vaccine responses in identical twins.

The sample comprised CD4+ T cells sorted from blood. The receptors were sampled from a woman under 30 in good health. The CDR3 runs from the conserved cysteine through the conserved F or W. A D gene is named only where the DNA matches it firmly. Some rows mark clone size as missing; the rest say once, few, many or name a class of expanded clone.

v_call	d_call	clone_size	j_call	cdr3_nt	cdr3_aa
TRBV29-1	NA	NA	TRBJ2-2	TGCAGCGTCCCTGAGGGGTACGCCGGGGAGCTGTTTTTT	CSVPEGYAGELFF
TRBV2	NA	NA	TRBJ2-4	TGTGCCAGCAGTGAGGTCCAGGGCACGGTAGCCAAAAACATTCAGTACTTC	CASSEVQGTVAKNIQYF
TRBV11-2	NA	few	TRBJ2-3	TGTGCCAGCAGCTTAGAGCGGAGAGTGCAGTATTTT	CASSLERRVQYF
TRBV12-3/TRBV12-4	TRBD1	few	TRBJ1-1	TGTGCCAGCAGAACTGACAGGGCGGGGGCTTTCTTT	CASRTDRAGAFF
TRBV12-3/TRBV12-4	TRBD1	many	TRBJ1-1	TGTGCCAGCAGGAGACAGGGGGAGAACACTGAAGCTTTCTTT	CASRRQGENTEAFF
TRBV28	NA	NA	TRBJ2-3	TGTGCCAGCAGTCAGTCCGCCACTTTCACAGATACGCAGTATTTT	CASSQSATFTDTQYF
TRBV5-1	TRBD2	many	TRBJ2-5	TGCGCCAGCAGCGTAGCGGGAGCTGGGTCGGAGACCCAGTACTTC	CASSVAGAGSETQYF
TRBV4-1	TRBD1	NA	TRBJ1-4	TGCGCCAGCAGCCAAGCCCCGGGACAGAGTAATGAAAAACTGTTTTTT	CASSQAPGQSNEKLFF
TRBV6-5	TRBD2	many	TRBJ2-3	TGTGCCAGCAGTTGGGCGGGAGGTGGCACAGATACGCAGTATTTT	CASSWAGGGTDTQYF
TRBV4-2	NA	few	TRBJ2-1	TGTGCCAGCAGCCAAAGGGACCTCCCGCGGGAGCAGTTCTTC	CASSQRDLPREQFF
TRBV4-1	NA	NA	TRBJ2-1	TGCGCCAGCAGCCAAGGGGAGGGGGCTCCCAACAATGAGCAGTTCTTC	CASSQGEGAPNNEQFF
TRBV7-9	NA	few	TRBJ2-2	TGTGCCAGCGTGGGGGGTTCGAACACCGGGGAGCTGTTTTTT	CASVGGSNTGELFF
TRBV29-1	TRBD1	NA	TRBJ2-7	TGCAGCGTTAAAACCGTGGGACAGGGAGATTTTGGGGCATACGAGCAGTACTTC	CSVKTVGQGDFGAYEQYF
TRBV12-3/TRBV12-4	NA	few	TRBJ1-5	TGTGCCAGCAGTTTCCGGGACACGAGCAATCAGCCCCAGCATTTT	CASSFRDTSNQPQHF
TRBV12-3/TRBV12-4	TRBD1	NA	TRBJ2-2	TGTGCCAGCAGTCGTTGGGGGACAGGGACGAACACCGGGGAGCTGTTTTTT	CASSRWGTGTNTGELFF
TRBV5-5	NA	few	TRBJ2-5	TGTGCCAGCAGCTTGTATGTTACAGCTCTCCAAGAGACCCAGTACTTC	CASSLYVTALQETQYF
TRBV6-5	NA	few	TRBJ2-2	TGTGCCAGCAGTTACTCTGGACAGTGGGCGGCCGGGGAGCTGTTTTTT	CASSYSGQWAAGELFF
TRBV5-1	TRBD2	few	TRBJ2-7	TGCGCCAGCAGTCCGAGTAGCGGGAGTTCCTACGAGCAGTACTTC	CASSPSSGSSYEQYF
TRBV12-3/TRBV12-4	NA	many	TRBJ2-4	TGTGCCAGCTCCAGAGGCATGGAGTACATTCAGTACTTC	CASSRGMEYIQYF
TRBV5-1	TRBD1	few	TRBJ2-7	TGCGCCAGCAGCCCCCAGACAGGGGGCAACGAGCAGTACTTC	CASSPQTGGNEQYF
TRBV29-1	TRBD2	many	TRBJ2-3	TGCAGCGTTGAGCTAGCGGGAGGGAGCACAGATACGCAGTATTTT	CSVELAGGSTDTQYF
TRBV10-3	NA	few	TRBJ1-2	TGTGCCATCAGTGAGAAGGGCTATGGCTACACCTTC	CAISEKGYGYTF
TRBV20-1	NA	NA	TRBJ2-1	TGCAGTGCTGGAGAGGGGTGGTACAATGAGCAGTTCTTC	CSAGEGWYNEQFF
TRBV12-3/TRBV12-4	NA	many	TRBJ1-1	TGTGCCAGCAGTTTGGAAGGGGTGACTGAAGCTTTCTTT	CASSLEGVTEAFF
TRBV28	NA	few	TRBJ2-3	TGTGCCAGCAGTTTAACAACAGCTAGCACAGATACGCAGTATTTT	CASSLTTASTDTQYF
TRBV3-1	TRBD1	NA	TRBJ1-1	TGTGCCAGCAGTGCGGAAAACAGGGGGCCCACTGAAGCTTTCTTT	CASSAENRGPTEAFF
TRBV3-1	TRBD1	NA	TRBJ1-2	TGTGCCAGCAGCCACGTAGACAGGGGGCCTGGCTACACCTTC	CASSHVDRGPGYTF
TRBV28	TRBD1	NA	TRBJ2-1	TGTGCCAGCAGTCAGCCGGGACAGGGGACGTCTGATGAGCAGTTCTTC	CASSQPGQGTSDEQFF
TRBV28	NA	NA	TRBJ2-1	TGTGCCAGCAGACATGGACGGAACAATGAGCAGTTCTTC	CASRHGRNNEQFF
TRBV6-5	NA	NA	TRBJ1-2	TGTGCCAGCAGTTACTCGGAACACGTTAACTATGGCTACACCTTC	CASSYSEHVNYGYTF
TRBV29-1	NA	few	TRBJ2-1	TGCAGCGTTGCCCAGCGGGCACACAATGAGCAGTTCTTC	CSVAQRAHNEQFF
TRBV4-1	TRBD2	NA	TRBJ2-1	TGCGCCAGCAGCCAAGATCGGAAGCGGGAGGGCATCCAGGAGCAGTTCTTC	CASSQDRKREGIQEQFF
TRBV27	TRBD1	NA	TRBJ2-1	TGTGCCAGCAGTTTAAGGACAGGGAATGAGCAGTTCTTC	CASSLRTGNEQFF
TRBV12-3/TRBV12-4	TRBD2	NA	TRBJ2-4	TGTGCCAGCAGTTTAGCCGGACTAGCGGGAGAGGTTACCAAAAACATTCAGTACTTC	CASSLAGLAGEVTKNIQYF
TRBV11-2	TRBD2	many	TRBJ2-2	TGTGCCAGCAGCTTAGAGGCGCGGGAGATCGTCGGGGAGCTGTTTTTT	CASSLEAREIVGELFF
TRBV7-6	NA	many	TRBJ2-1	TGTGCCAGTTCAGCCCAAGACAATGAGCAGTTCTTC	CASSAQDNEQFF